The rows below give T cell receptor beta chains drawn from one sample of a study of cytomegalovirus exposure and HLA in healthy donors. Measured with immunoSEQ multiplex PCR; TCRdb has only the in-frame clones, and not every one. This table holds approximately 140,000 clones, roughly 79% found once. Material: PBMCs. These receptors all stem from a woman aged 40 to 50 in good health and CMV-seropositive. CDR3s include the opening cysteine and the closing phenylalanine or tryptophan. D genes are given only for firm matches. The size field is filled for only some rows; it gives once, few, many or a size class.

>-|TRBV7-7|TRBJ2-7|once
TGTGCCAGCAGCGCAGGACTCTCCTACGAGCAGTACTTC
CASSAGLSYEQYF
>-|TRBV10-3|TRBJ1-6|-
TGTGCCATCAGTGCGGGGAGCTCCTATAATTCACCCCTCCACTTT
CAISAGSSYNSPLHF
>TRBD1|TRBV19|TRBJ1-1|-
TGTGCCAGTAGTCGAGGGGGCTACGTCACTGAAGCTTTCTTT
CASSRGGYVTEAFF
>TRBD1|TRBV11-3|TRBJ2-2|-
TGTGCCAGCAGCCCGAACCTCGGACAGGGGGCGAACGGGGAGCTGTTTTTT
CASSPNLGQGANGELFF
>-|TRBV30|TRBJ2-4|-
TGTGCCTGGAGTTGGGGGGACATTCAGTACTTC
CAWSWGDIQYF
>-|TRBV5-1|TRBJ2-5|-
TGCGCCAGCAGCTTGCAGGGCCCGGGGGAAGAGACCCAGTACTTC
CASSLQGPGEETQYF
>-|TRBV5-4|TRBJ1-6|-
TGTGCCAGCAGCTTGGGGGAGGGTAATTCACCCCTCCACTTT
CASSLGEGNSPLHF
>TRBD2|TRBV7-9|TRBJ2-5|-
TGTGCCAGCAGCTCCTGGGGGGCTAGCGGGTTACAAGAGACCCAGTACTTC
CASSSWGASGLQETQYF
>TRBD2|TRBV9|TRBJ2-6|once
TGTGCCAGCAGCCGGACTAGCGGGGGTTTATCTGGGGCCAACGTCCTGACTTTC
CASSRTSGGLSGANVLTF
>TRBD1|TRBV7-3|TRBJ1-6|-
TGTGCCAGCAGCCGGGACAGGGCTTCACCCCTCCACTTT
CASSRDRASPLHF
>-|TRBV10-1|TRBJ2-5|-
TGCGCCAGCAGTGATGTAGGGGGACAACAAGAGACCCAGTACTTC
CASSDVGGQQETQYF
>TRBD1|TRBV18|TRBJ2-3|-
TGTGCCAGCTCAGGCCTTCCGGGACAGGCGGGAACAGATACGCAGTATTTT
CASSGLPGQAGTDTQYF
>-|TRBV25-1|TRBJ1-6|-
TGTGCCAGCAGTGAGTCCGGCCGGAGCTCCTATAATTCACCCCTCCACTTT
CASSESGRSSYNSPLHF
>-|TRBV7-9|TRBJ1-6|-
TGTTCCAGCAGCTTAGCAGAGATCAAGAATTCACCCCTCCACTTT
CSSSLAEIKNSPLHF
>-|TRBV9|TRBJ1-3|-
TGTGCCAGCAGCGTAGATCTTAATGTTGGAAACACCATATATTTT
CASSVDLNVGNTIYF
>-|TRBV6-6|TRBJ2-3|-
TGTGCCAGCAACGACAGGCCCGCAGATACGCAGTATTTT
CASNDRPADTQYF
>-|TRBV2|TRBJ1-1|-
TGTGCCAGCAGAGGACAAATCATGAACACTGAAGCTTTCTTT
CASRGQIMNTEAFF
>-|TRBV5-4|TRBJ1-1|-
TGTGCCAGCAGCTCATGGACGTGGGAGAAGGGGAACACTGAAGCTTTCTTT
CASSSWTWEKGNTEAFF
>-|TRBV19|TRBJ1-5|once
TGTGCCAGTAATCTTGAGTTCAATCAGCCCCAGCATTTT
CASNLEFNQPQHF
>-|TRBV2|TRBJ1-6|-
TGTGCCAGCAGTGAAGGCGGTTCCAATTCACCCCTCCACTTT
CASSEGGSNSPLHF
>-|TRBV4-1|TRBJ2-2|few
TGCGCCAGCAGTTTAGTAGCGGTAAACACCGGGGAGCTGTTTTTT
CASSLVAVNTGELFF
>-|TRBV2|TRBJ1-1|-
TGTGCCAGCAGCCTCACAGGGAGCACTGAAGCTTTCTTT
CASSLTGSTEAFF
>TRBD1|TRBV6-1|TRBJ1-5|-
TGTGCCAGCAGTGGCGGGACAGAAAAGCCCCAGCATTTT
CASSGGTEKPQHF
>-|TRBV11-3|TRBJ2-1|-
TGTGCCAGCAGCTTAGGTCAGTCGCCGAATGAGCAGTTCTTC
CASSLGQSPNEQFF
>-|TRBV7-7|TRBJ1-4|-
TGTGCCAGCAGCCCCAATACAGAGGGCTCAAAACTGTTTTTT
CASSPNTEGSKLFF
>TRBD1|TRBV6-5|TRBJ1-1|-
TGTGCCAGCAGTTACCAGGGGGTGAACACTGAAGCTTTCTTT
CASSYQGVNTEAFF
>-|TRBV6-5|TRBJ1-5|-
TGTGCCAGCAGAGAGGGTCTACATCAGCCCCAGCATTTT
CASREGLHQPQHF
>-|TRBV30|TRBJ1-1|-
TGTGCCTGGAGTGTATGGGGGCTTGAAGCTTTCTTT
CAWSVWGLEAFF
>TRBD1|TRBV14|TRBJ1-1|-
TGTGCCAGCAGGGGACAGGACGGTGTAGCTTTCTTT
CASRGQDGVAFF
>TRBD2|TRBV28|TRBJ2-3|-
TGTGCCAGCAGTTTACGGACTAGCTTGACAGATACGCAGTATTTT
CASSLRTSLTDTQYF
>TRBD1|TRBV5-1|TRBJ1-4|-
TGCGCCAGCAGCTTGGGACCACAGGGGATTAATGAAAAACTGTTTTTT
CASSLGPQGINEKLFF
>-|TRBV6-1|TRBJ1-5|-
TGTGCCAGCAGTGAACAAGCGGGCCCCAATCAGCCCCAGCATTTT
CASSEQAGPNQPQHF
>TRBD1|TRBV6-5|TRBJ1-2|-
TGTGCCAGCATGCTGGCAGGGGGCAGGTATGGCTACACCTTC
CASMLAGGRYGYTF
>TRBD1|TRBV18|TRBJ2-2|-
TGTGCCAGCTCACCACTGGACAGGGGCCAACATCCCGGGGAGCTGTTTTTT
CASSPLDRGQHPGELFF
>-|TRBV12-2|TRBJ2-5|-
TGTGCAAGTCGAACGGGGGGTAGCAAAGAGACCCAGTACTTC
CASRTGGSKETQYF
>TRBD1|TRBV6-6|TRBJ1-5|-
TGTGCCAGCACCCTATCAGGGGGAGGTCAGCCCCAGCATTTT
CASTLSGGGQPQHF
>TRBD1|TRBV30|TRBJ1-2|-
TGTGCCTGGACGCCGGGACAGGGGTCGGTGGGCTACACCTTC
CAWTPGQGSVGYTF
>TRBD1|TRBV5-4|TRBJ1-2|-
TGTGCCAGCAGTCTAGCGGACAGGGGATACTATGGCTACACCTTC
CASSLADRGYYGYTF
>TRBD1|TRBV2|TRBJ2-2|-
TGTGCCAGCAGCGGACAGGGGGCCGGCACCGGGGAGCTGTTTTTT
CASSGQGAGTGELFF
>-|TRBV11-2|TRBJ2-5|-
TGTGCCAGCAGCTTTGTGGGAGGCGGAGAGACCCAGTACTTC
CASSFVGGGETQYF
>TRBD1|TRBV20-1|TRBJ1-2|-
TGCAGTGCTTCGGACAGGAATGGCTACACCTTC
CSASDRNGYTF
>TRBD2|TRBV5-6|TRBJ2-3|-
TGTGCCAGCAGCTGGGGACTAGCGGGGGGCCTCTCAGATACGCAGTATTTT
CASSWGLAGGLSDTQYF
>-|TRBV19|TRBJ2-7|-
TGTGCCAGTAGTCCCGGGGTGAGGCCCTTTGAGCAGTACTTC
CASSPGVRPFEQYF
>-|TRBV6-6|TRBJ1-6|-
TGTGCCAGCAGTTATGGGGCGAGCTCCTATAATTCACCCCTCCACTTT
CASSYGASSYNSPLHF
>TRBD1|TRBV7-3|TRBJ2-7|-
TGTGCCAGCAGCTTAGACAGGGGGGCCTACGAGCAGTACTTC
CASSLDRGAYEQYF
>-|TRBV2|TRBJ2-1|-
TGTGCCAGCGGTACAGGGTACAATGAGCAGTTCTTC
CASGTGYNEQFF
>TRBD2|TRBV5-1|TRBJ2-3|-
TGCGCCAGCAGCTTGAGGGTGGCGGGGGGAGATACGCAGTATTTT
CASSLRVAGGDTQYF
>-|TRBV10-2|TRBJ1-5|-
TGCGCCAGCAGTGAATACGGGAATCAGCCCCAGCATTTT
CASSEYGNQPQHF
>TRBD1|TRBV30|TRBJ1-5|-
TGTGCCTGGAGTGAATACAGGGGACAGCCCCAGCATTTT
CAWSEYRGQPQHF
>-|TRBV9|TRBJ2-2|few
TGTGCCAGCAGCGTACTAGGGGAAACCGGGGAGCTGTTTTTT
CASSVLGETGELFF
>TRBD1|TRBV19|TRBJ1-2|-
TGTGCCAGTAGAAACACAGGGGGCGCTGAAAGTGGCTACACCTTC
CASRNTGGAESGYTF
>TRBD2|TRBV18|TRBJ2-3|-
TGTGCCAGCTCACCGAGACTAGCGGGGGGTTCAGGCACAGATACGCAGTATTTT
CASSPRLAGGSGTDTQYF